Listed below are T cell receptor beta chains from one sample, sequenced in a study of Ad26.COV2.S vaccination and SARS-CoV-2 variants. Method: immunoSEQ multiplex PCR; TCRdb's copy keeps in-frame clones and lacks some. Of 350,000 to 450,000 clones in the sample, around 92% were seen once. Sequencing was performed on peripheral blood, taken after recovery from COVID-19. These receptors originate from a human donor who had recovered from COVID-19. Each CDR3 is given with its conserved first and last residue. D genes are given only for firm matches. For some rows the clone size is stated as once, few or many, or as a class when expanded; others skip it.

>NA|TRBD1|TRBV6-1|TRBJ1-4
TGTGCCAGCAGCTCCCTCGAAGGGGGCAAAGAAAAACTGTTTTTT
CASSSLEGGKEKLFF
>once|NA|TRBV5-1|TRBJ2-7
TGCGCCAGCAGCTTAAAGCTGTACGAGCAGTACTTC
CASSLKLYEQYF
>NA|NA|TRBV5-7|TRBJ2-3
TGTGCCAGCACCGGACTACTTAGCACAGATACGCAGTATTTT
CASTGLLSTDTQYF
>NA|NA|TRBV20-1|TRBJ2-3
TGCAGTGCTTTCCCAGGAGATACGCAGTATTTT
CSAFPGDTQYF
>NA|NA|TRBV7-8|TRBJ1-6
TGTGCCAGCAGCCGAGCAGGGAGTAGAACCTATAATTCACCCCTCCACTTT
CASSRAGSRTYNSPLHF
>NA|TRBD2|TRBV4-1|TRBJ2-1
TGCGCCAGCAGCCAAGGAACACTAGCGGGGAAGAATGAGCAGTTCTTC
CASSQGTLAGKNEQFF
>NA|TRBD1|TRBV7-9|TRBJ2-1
TGTGCCAGCAGCCCGGACAGGGGGAACTCCTACAATGAGCAGTTCTTC
CASSPDRGNSYNEQFF
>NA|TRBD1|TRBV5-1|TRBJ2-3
TGCGCCAGCAGCTTGATGGGACAGGGGAGCACAGATACGCAGTATTTT
CASSLMGQGSTDTQYF
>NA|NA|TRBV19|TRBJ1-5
TGTGCCAGTCGCATGACAGGAGATAGCAATCAGCCCCAGCATTTT
CASRMTGDSNQPQHF
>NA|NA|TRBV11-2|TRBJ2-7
TGTGCCAGCAGCTTATTAACTACTAGGGACTACGAGCAGTACTTC
CASSLLTTRDYEQYF
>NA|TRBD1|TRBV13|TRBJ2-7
TGTGCCAGCAGCTTTGGGGACAGGGAGATCTACGAGCAGTACTTC
CASSFGDREIYEQYF
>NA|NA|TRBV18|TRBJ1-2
TGTGCCAGCTCACCACCGTTAGGGGCCTATGGCTACACCTTC
CASSPPLGAYGYTF
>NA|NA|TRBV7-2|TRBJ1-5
TGTGCCAGCAGCGCATTGGGGGGTTTATCAAATCAGCCCCAGCATTTT
CASSALGGLSNQPQHF
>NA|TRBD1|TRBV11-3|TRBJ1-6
TGTGCCAGCAGCCCTGGGACAGGAGATAATTCACCCCTTCACTTT
CASSPGTGDNSPLHF
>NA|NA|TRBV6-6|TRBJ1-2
TGTGCCAGCAGTTTTCGACGGAACTATGGCTACACCTTC
CASSFRRNYGYTF
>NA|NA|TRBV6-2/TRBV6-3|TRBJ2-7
TGTGCCAGCAGTTACCGGCAGGGGCGGCCTTCCTACGAGCAGTACTTC
CASSYRQGRPSYEQYF
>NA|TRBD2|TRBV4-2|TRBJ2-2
TGTGCCAGCAGCCAAACACGGGGGGACGGCACCGGGGAGCTGTTTTTT
CASSQTRGDGTGELFF
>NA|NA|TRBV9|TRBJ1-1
TGTGCCAGCAGCGTAGAGGGGGGGTTGAACACTGAAGCTTTCTTT
CASSVEGGLNTEAFF
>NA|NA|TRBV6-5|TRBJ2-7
TGTGCCAGCAGTTACCCGGGGACCCCGCTCCGCGAGCAGTACTTC
CASSYPGTPLREQYF
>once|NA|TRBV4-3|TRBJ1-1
TGCGCCAGCAGCCACCACGGGGAAGCTTTCTTT
CASSHHGEAFF
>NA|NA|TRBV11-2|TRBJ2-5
TGTGCCAGCAGCTTAGTCCGGGGGGCCCAAGAGACCCAGTACTTC
CASSLVRGAQETQYF
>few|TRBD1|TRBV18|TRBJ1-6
TGTGCCAGCTCACTCCAAGGGGACAGAGATAATTCACCCCTCCACTTT
CASSLQGDRDNSPLHF
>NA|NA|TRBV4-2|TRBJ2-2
TGTGCCAGCAGCCAATCGACCGGGGAGCTGTTTTTT
CASSQSTGELFF
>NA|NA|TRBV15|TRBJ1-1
TGTGCCACTCCCAGAGGCACTGAAGCTTTCTTT
CATPRGTEAFF
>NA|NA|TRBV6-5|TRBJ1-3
TGTGCCAGCAGCCAGGGTGGAGATTCTGGAAACACCATATATTTT
CASSQGGDSGNTIYF
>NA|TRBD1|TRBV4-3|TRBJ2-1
TGCGCCAGCAGCCAAGATTGGGACAGGGGGGGGTTCTTC
CASSQDWDRGGFF
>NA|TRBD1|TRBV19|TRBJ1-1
TGTGCCAGTAGTAAACAGGGGCACACTGAAGCTTTCTTT
CASSKQGHTEAFF
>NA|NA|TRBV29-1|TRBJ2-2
TGCAGCGTTTGGAGGGCCGGGGAGCTGTTTTTT
CSVWRAGELFF
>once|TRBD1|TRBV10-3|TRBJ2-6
TGTGCCATCAGTGAGTCAGACAGGGCGGCGTCTGGGGCCAACGTCCTGACTTTC
CAISESDRAASGANVLTF
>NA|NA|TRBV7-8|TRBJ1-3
TGTGCCAGCAGCTTAGCGAAGGGGGGGATCTCTGGAAACACCATATATTTT
CASSLAKGGISGNTIYF
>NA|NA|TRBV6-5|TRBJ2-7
TGTGCCAGCAGTTACACCGGGAACGAGCAGTACTTC
CASSYTGNEQYF
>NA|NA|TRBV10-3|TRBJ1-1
TGTGCCATCAGCGAAAAACAGATGGAAGCTTTCTTT
CAISEKQMEAFF
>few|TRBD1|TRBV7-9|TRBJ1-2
TGTGCCAGCAGCGAACCGGGACAGGGGATTAACTATGGCTACACCTTC
CASSEPGQGINYGYTF
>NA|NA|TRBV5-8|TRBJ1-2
TGTGCCAGCAGCTTGGCGGGGGAAAATTATGGCTACACCTTC
CASSLAGENYGYTF
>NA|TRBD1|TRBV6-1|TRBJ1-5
TGTGCCAGCAGTGAGAGGGGACAGGGGGCTCGGGATCAGCCCCAGCATTTT
CASSERGQGARDQPQHF
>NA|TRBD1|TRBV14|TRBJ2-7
TGTGCCAGCAGCCAAGATAAGGGGGCAGGGGACTACGAGCAGTACTTC
CASSQDKGAGDYEQYF
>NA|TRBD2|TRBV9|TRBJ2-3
TGTGCCAGCAGCGAACACAACGGGGGGGCAAGCACAGATACGCAGTATTTT
CASSEHNGGASTDTQYF
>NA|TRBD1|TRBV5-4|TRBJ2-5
TGTGCCAGCAGCCCACCCTACAGGGGGCGGGAAGAGACCCAGTACTTC
CASSPPYRGREETQYF
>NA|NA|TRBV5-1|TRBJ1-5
TGCGCCAGCAGCCCCGGCCAAACAGGGTTCAACCAGCCCCAGCATTTT
CASSPGQTGFNQPQHF
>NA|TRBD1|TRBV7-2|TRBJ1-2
TGTGCCAGCAGTAGACAGGGGAACTATGGCTACACCTTC
CASSRQGNYGYTF
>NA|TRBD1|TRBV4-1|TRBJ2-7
TGCGCCAGCAGCCAAGATGCGGGGACAGGGCGCGAGCAGTACTTC
CASSQDAGTGREQYF
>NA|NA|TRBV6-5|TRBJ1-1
TGTGCCAGCAAAGAGGGGAACACTGAAGCTTTCTTT
CASKEGNTEAFF
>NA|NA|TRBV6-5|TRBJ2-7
TGTGCCACCGAAGGGACCGGTAGCGACGAGCAGTACTTC
CATEGTGSDEQYF
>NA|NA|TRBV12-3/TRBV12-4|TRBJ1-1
TGTGCCAGCAGTTCGGGAGGGAGCACTGAAGCTTTCTTT
CASSSGGSTEAFF
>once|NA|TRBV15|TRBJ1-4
TGTGCCACCTCAGGGTGGTTGGCTAATGAAAAACTGTTTTTT
CATSGWLANEKLFF
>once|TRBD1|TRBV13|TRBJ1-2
TGTGCCAGCAGCTCAAAGGGACAGGGGTTGTCTGGCTACACCTTC
CASSSKGQGLSGYTF
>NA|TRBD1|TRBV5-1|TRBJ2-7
TGCGCCAGCAGCTGGGGACAGGGCTACGAGCAGTACTTC
CASSWGQGYEQYF
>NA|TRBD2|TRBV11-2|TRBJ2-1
TGTGCCAGCAGCCGACTAGCGGCTAGCTCCTACAATGAGCAGTTCTTC
CASSRLAASSYNEQFF
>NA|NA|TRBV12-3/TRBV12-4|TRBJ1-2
TGTGCCAGCAGCCCAGACAGCGACTATGGCTACACCTTC
CASSPDSDYGYTF
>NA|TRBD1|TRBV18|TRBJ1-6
TGTGCCAGCTCGGTTAGGGACAGCTATAATTCACCCCTCCACTTT
CASSVRDSYNSPLHF
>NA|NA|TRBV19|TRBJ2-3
TGTGCCAGTAGGGGGGCTAGCACAGATACGCAGTATTTT
CASRGASTDTQYF